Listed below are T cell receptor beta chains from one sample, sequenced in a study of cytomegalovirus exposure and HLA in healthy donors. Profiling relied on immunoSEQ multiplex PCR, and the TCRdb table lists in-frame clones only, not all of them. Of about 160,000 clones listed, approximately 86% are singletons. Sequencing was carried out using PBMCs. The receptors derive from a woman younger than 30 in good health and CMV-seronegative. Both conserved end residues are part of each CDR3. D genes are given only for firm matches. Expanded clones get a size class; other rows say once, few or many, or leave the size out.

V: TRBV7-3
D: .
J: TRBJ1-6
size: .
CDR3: CASSLIVMSPLHF
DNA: TGTGCCAGCAGCTTAATTGTCATGTCACCCCTCCACTTT

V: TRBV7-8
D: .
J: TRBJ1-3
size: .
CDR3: CASSARGGNTIYF
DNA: TGTGCCAGCAGCGCCAGGGGCGGAAACACCATATATTTT

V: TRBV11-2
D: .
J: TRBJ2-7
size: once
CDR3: CASSHNGLYEQYF
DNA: TGTGCCAGCAGCCATAATGGACTCTACGAGCAGTACTTC

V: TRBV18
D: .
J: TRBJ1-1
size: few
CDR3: CASSPRPGRTDTEAFF
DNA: TGTGCCAGCTCACCACGTCCCGGGAGAACGGACACTGAAGCTTTCTTT

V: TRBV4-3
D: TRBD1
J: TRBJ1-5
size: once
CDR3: CASSLRTGTGQPQHF
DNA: TGCGCCAGCAGCTTGCGGACAGGGACAGGACAGCCCCAGCATTTT

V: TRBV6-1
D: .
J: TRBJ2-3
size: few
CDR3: CASSERRLARQYF
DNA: TGTGCCAGCAGTGAAAGAAGGCTAGCTCGGCAGTATTTT

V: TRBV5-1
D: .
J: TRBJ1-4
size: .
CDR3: CASSLSERFQGLNEKLFF
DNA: TGCGCCAGCAGCTTGAGCGAGAGGTTTCAGGGGCTCAATGAAAAACTGTTTTTT

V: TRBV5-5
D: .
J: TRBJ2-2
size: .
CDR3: CASSRPGDGELFF
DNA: TGTGCCAGCAGCCGCCCGGGGGACGGGGAGCTGTTTTTT

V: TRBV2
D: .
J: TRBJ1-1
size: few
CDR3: CASSDNYGEAFF
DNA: TGTGCCAGCAGTGATAACTACGGGGAAGCTTTCTTT

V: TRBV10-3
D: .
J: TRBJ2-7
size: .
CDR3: CAIGQDYEQYF
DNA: TGTGCCATAGGACAAGACTACGAGCAGTACTTC

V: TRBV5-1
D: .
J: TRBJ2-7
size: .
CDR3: CASSTSIYDRHYEQYF
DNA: TGCGCCAGCAGCACTTCGATTTACGACAGACACTACGAGCAGTACTTC

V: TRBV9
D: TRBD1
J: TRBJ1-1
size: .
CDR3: CASSGQGRITEAFF
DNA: TGTGCCAGCAGCGGACAGGGTAGGATCACTGAAGCTTTCTTT

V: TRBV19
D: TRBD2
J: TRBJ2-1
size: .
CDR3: CASSLRLAGHNEQFF
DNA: TGTGCCAGTAGTCTCCGACTAGCGGGCCACAATGAGCAGTTCTTC

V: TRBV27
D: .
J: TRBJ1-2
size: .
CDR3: CASSLSGGYYGYTF
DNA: TGTGCCAGCAGCCTATCGGGGGGTTACTATGGCTACACCTTC

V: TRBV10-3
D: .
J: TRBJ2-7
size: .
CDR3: CAIRSLNYEQYF
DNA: TGTGCCATCAGATCCCTAAACTACGAGCAGTACTTC

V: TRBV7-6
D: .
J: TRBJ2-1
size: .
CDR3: CASSLTGGRDEQFF
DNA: TGTGCCAGCAGCTTAACCGGGGGTAGAGATGAGCAGTTCTTC

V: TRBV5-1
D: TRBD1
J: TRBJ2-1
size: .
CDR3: CASSLAGTGGMNEQFF
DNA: TGCGCCAGCAGCTTGGCCGGGACAGGGGGGATGAATGAGCAGTTCTTC

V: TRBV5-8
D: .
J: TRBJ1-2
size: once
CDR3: CASSLDRAVDGYTF
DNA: TGTGCCAGCAGCTTGGACAGGGCGGTGGATGGCTACACCTTC

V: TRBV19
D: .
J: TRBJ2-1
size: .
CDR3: CASSLSAGLSYNEQFF
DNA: TGTGCCAGTAGTCTCTCGGCGGGCCTCTCCTACAATGAGCAGTTCTTC

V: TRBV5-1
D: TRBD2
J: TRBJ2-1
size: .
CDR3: CASRAGERGEQFF
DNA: TGCGCCAGCCGAGCGGGAGAAAGGGGTGAGCAGTTCTTC

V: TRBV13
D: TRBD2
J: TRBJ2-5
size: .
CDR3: CASSLGLAETQYF
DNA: TGTGCCAGCAGCTTAGGACTAGCGGAGACCCAGTACTTC

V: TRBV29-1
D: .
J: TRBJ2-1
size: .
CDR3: CSVDRNAEQFF
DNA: TGCAGCGTTGACAGGAACGCTGAGCAGTTCTTC

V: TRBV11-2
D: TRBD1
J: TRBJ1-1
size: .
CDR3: CASSHRQGALDTEAFF
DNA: TGTGCCAGCAGCCATCGACAGGGGGCACTGGACACTGAAGCTTTCTTT

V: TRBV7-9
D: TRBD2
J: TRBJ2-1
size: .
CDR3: CASSLPPPQREMYEQFF
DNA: TGTGCCAGCAGTCTCCCGCCACCCCAGCGGGAGATGTATGAGCAGTTCTTC

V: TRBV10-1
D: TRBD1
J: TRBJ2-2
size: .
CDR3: CASSDWDRDTGELFF
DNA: TGCGCCAGCAGTGACTGGGACAGGGACACCGGGGAGCTGTTTTTT

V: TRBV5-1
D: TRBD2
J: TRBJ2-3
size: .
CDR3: CASSLGLAGVSDTQYF
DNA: TGCGCCAGCAGCTTGGGACTAGCGGGGGTCTCAGATACGCAGTATTTT

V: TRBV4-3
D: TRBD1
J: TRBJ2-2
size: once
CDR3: CASSQGTGLAGELFF
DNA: TGCGCCAGCAGCCAGGGGACAGGGTTGGCCGGGGAGCTGTTTTTT

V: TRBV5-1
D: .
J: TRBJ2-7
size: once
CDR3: CASSLQTGSTYEQYF
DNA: TGCGCCAGCAGCCTACAGACAGGTTCAACCTACGAGCAGTACTTC

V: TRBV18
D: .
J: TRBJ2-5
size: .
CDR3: CASSRNGHLGGETQYF
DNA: TGTGCCAGCTCACGAAACGGACACCTCGGGGGAGAGACCCAGTACTTC

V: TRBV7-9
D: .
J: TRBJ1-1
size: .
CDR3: CASSRGGDEAFF
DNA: TGTGCCAGCAGCCGGGGGGGTGATGAAGCTTTCTTT

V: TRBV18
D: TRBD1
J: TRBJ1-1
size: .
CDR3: CASSPVEQGARTEAFF
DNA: TGTGCCAGCTCACCAGTCGAACAGGGGGCGCGAACTGAAGCTTTCTTT

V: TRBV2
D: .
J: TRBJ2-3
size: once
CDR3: CASSGPGGLGTDTQYF
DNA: TGTGCCAGCAGTGGACCCGGGGGGCTTGGGACAGATACGCAGTATTTT

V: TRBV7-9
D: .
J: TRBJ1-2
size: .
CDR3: CASSPTTLGANYGYTF
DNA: TGTGCCAGCAGCCCGACGACCTTAGGAGCTAACTATGGCTACACCTTC

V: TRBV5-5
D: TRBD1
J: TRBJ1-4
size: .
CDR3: CASSSSRDRGMKGNEKLFF
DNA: TGTGCCAGCAGCTCGTCCCGGGACAGGGGGATGAAGGGTAATGAAAAACTGTTTTTT

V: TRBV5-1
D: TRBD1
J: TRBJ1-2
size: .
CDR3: CASSRDRERVDGYTF
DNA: TGCGCCAGCAGTCGGGACAGGGAACGGGTGGATGGCTACACCTTC

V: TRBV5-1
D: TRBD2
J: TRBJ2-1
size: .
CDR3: CASSSTSGFYNEQFF
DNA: TGCGCCAGCAGCTCCACTAGCGGGTTCTACAATGAGCAGTTCTTC

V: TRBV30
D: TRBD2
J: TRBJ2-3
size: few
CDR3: CAWSYRAGVSTDTQYF
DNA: TGTGCCTGGAGTTATCGAGCGGGGGTATCCACAGATACGCAGTATTTT